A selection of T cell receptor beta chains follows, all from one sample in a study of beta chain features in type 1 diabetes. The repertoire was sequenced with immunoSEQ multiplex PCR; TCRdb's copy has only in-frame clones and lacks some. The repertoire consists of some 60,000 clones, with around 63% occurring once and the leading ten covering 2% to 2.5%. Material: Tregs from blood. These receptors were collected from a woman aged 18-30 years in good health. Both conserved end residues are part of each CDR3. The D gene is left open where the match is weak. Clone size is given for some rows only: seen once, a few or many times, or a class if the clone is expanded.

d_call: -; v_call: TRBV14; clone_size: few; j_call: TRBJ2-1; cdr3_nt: TGTGCCAGCAGCCAAGGATGGGGGCGGAGGTTCGATGAGCAGTTCTTC; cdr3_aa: CASSQGWGRRFDEQFF
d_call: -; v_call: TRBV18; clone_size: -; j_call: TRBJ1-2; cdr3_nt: TGTGCCAGCTCAACGGAACAGCGGTATGGCTACACCTTC; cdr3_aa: CASSTEQRYGYTF
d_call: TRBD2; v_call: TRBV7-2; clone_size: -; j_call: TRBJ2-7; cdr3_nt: TGTGCCAGCAGTTTTGCGGGTAGTAGCGGGGGACTCGAGCAGTACTTC; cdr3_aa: CASSFAGSSGGLEQYF
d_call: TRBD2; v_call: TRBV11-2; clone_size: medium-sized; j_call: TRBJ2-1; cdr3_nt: TGTGCCAGCAGCTTCCGGACTAGCGGGGGAAATGAGCAGTTCTTC; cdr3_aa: CASSFRTSGGNEQFF
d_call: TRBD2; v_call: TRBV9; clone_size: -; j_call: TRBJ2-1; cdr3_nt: TGTGCCAGCAGCGTAGCGGGAGGCTTTTACAATGAGCAGTTCTTC; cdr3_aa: CASSVAGGFYNEQFF
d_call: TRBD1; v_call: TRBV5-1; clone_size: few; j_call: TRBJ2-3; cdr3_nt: TGCGCCAGCAGCGTGGGACAGGGGGCGCGAGATACGCAGTATTTT; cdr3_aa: CASSVGQGARDTQYF
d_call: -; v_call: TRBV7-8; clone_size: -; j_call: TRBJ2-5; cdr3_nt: TGTGCCAGCGGCGGCAGGGGCCAGACCCAGTACTTC; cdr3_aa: CASGGRGQTQYF
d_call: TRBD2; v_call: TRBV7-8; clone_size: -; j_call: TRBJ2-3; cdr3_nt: TGTGCCAGCAGCTTTGGGACTAGCGGGGGCACAGATACGCAGTATTTT; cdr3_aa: CASSFGTSGGTDTQYF
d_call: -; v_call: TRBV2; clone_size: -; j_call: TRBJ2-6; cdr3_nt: TGTGCCAGCGGAGGGGACTCTGGGGCCAACGTCCTGACTTTC; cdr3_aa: CASGGDSGANVLTF
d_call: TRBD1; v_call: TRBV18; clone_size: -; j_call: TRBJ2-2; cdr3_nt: TGTGCCAGCTCACCACGGACAGGGGGCTTCACCGGGGAGCTGTTTTTT; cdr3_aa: CASSPRTGGFTGELFF
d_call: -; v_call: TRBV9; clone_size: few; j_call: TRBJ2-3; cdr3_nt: TGTGCCAGCAGCGCCCTGGAGAGTACGCAGTATTTT; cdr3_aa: CASSALESTQYF
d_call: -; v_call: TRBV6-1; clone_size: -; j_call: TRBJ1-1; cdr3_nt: TGTGCCAGCAGATACAGGGTTCGGGACACTGAAGCTTTCTTT; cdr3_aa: CASRYRVRDTEAFF
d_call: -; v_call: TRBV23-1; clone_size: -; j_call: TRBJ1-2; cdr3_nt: TGCGCCACATACCCGCTACAGGGTAAGACGGATGGCTACACCTTC; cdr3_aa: CATYPLQGKTDGYTF
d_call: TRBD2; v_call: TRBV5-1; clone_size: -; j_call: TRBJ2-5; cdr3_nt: TGCGCCAGCAGCTTGGAAGTCGGGACTAGCGGGGATTCGGCCCAGTACTTC; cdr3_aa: CASSLEVGTSGDSAQYF
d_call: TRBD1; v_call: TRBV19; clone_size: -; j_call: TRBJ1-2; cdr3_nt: TGTGCCAGTAGTAGGGACAGGACTTATGGCTACACCTTC; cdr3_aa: CASSRDRTYGYTF
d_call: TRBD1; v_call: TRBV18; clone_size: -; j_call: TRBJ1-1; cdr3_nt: TGTGCCAGCTCACCGGGACAGGTTGCTGAAGCTTTCTTT; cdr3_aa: CASSPGQVAEAFF
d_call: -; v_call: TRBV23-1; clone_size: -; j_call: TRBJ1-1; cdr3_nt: TGCGCCAGCAGTCGGGCCGGGATTTTTATGAACACTGAAGCTTTCTTT; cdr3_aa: CASSRAGIFMNTEAFF
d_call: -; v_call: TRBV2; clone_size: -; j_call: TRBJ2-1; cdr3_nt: TGTGCCAGCAGTGATCAGATCGGGGTCAATGAGCAGTTCTTC; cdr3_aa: CASSDQIGVNEQFF
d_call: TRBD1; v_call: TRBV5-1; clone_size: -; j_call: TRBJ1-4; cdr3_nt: TGCGCCAGCAGCTACCCACCAGGGGGAACGCGGGAAAAACTGTTTTTT; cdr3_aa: CASSYPPGGTREKLFF
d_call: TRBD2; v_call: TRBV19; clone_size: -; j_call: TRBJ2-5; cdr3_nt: TGTGCCAGTAGTACGTCGCCGGGACTAGCGTACCAAGAGACCCAGTACTTC; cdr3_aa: CASSTSPGLAYQETQYF
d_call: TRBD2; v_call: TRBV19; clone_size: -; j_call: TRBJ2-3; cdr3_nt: TGTGCCAGTACCATAGGGGACTATGGCACAGATACGCAGTATTTT; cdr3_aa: CASTIGDYGTDTQYF
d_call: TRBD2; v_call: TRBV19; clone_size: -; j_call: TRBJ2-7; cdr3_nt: TGTGCCAGTAGACAAGCTAGCGGGAGTCTCAACGAGCAGTACTTC; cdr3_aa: CASRQASGSLNEQYF
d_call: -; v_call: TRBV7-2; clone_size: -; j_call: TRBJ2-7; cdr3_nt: TGTGCCAGCAGCCCGGGGATGTCGGCCTACGAGCAGTACTTC; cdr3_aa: CASSPGMSAYEQYF
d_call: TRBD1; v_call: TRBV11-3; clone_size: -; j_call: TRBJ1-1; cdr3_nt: TGTGCCAGCAGCTTGACAGGGGGCTCTACTGAAGCTTTCTTT; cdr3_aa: CASSLTGGSTEAFF
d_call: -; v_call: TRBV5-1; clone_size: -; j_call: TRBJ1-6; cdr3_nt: TGCGCCAGCAGCTTGGCCGGGTCCTATAATTCACCCCTCCACTTT; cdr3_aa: CASSLAGSYNSPLHF
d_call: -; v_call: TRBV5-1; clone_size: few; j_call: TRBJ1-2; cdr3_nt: TGCGCCAGCAGCTTCGACAGAGATGGCTACACCTTC; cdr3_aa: CASSFDRDGYTF
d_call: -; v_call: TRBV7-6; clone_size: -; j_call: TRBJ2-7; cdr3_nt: TGTGCCAGCAGCTTGAGCTCCTACGAGCAGTACTTC; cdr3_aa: CASSLSSYEQYF
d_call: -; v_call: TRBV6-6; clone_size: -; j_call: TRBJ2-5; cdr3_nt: TGTGCCAGCAGACCCAGGCTTAATAGGGAGACCCAGTACTTC; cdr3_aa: CASRPRLNRETQYF
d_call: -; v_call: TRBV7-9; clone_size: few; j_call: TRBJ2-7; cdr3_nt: TGTGCCAGCAGCCTTACAGGTAACCACGAGCAGTACTTC; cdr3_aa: CASSLTGNHEQYF
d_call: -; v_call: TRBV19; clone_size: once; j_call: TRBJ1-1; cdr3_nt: TGTGCCAGTAGTCCTTCCCCAGGAGGCGGCCGAGCACGTGGAGCTTTCTTT; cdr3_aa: CASSPSPGGGRARGAFF
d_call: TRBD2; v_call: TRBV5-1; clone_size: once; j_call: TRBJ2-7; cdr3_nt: TGCGCCAGCAGCCTAGGACTAGCGGGGGACTACGAGCAGTACTTC; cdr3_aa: CASSLGLAGDYEQYF
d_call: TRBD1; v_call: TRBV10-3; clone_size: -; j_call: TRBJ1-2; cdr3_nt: TGTGCCATCGCAGAGACAGGGACCTATGGCTACACCTTC; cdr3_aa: CAIAETGTYGYTF
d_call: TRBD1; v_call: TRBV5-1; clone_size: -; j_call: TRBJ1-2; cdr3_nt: TGCGCCAGCAGCTACGTTCAGGGGGATGGCTACACCTTC; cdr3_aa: CASSYVQGDGYTF
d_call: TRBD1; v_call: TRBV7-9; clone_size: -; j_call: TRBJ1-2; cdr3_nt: TGTGCCAGCAGCTTACAGGGGGCGCGTGGCTACACCTTC; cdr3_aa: CASSLQGARGYTF
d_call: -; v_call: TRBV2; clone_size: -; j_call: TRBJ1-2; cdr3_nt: TGTGCCAGCAGTGAAACAGGGAGCGAGTATGGCTACACCTTC; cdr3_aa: CASSETGSEYGYTF
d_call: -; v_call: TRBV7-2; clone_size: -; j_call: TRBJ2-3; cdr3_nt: TGTGCCAGTCTCTTCCGAGCGGGAGATACGCAGTATTTT; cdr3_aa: CASLFRAGDTQYF
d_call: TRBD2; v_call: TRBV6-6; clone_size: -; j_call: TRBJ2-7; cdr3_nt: TGTGCCAGCAGAATGCCCGGGACTAGCGGGAGCAACGAGCAGTACTTC; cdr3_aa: CASRMPGTSGSNEQYF
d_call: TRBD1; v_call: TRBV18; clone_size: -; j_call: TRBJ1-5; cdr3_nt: TGTGCCAGCTCACGAGGTTCGACAGGGAACAATCAGCCCCAGCATTTT; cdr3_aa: CASSRGSTGNNQPQHF
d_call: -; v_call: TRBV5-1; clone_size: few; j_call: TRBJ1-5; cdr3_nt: TGCGCCAGCAGGGCAGGGACAAGCAATCAGCCCCAGCATTTT; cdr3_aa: CASRAGTSNQPQHF
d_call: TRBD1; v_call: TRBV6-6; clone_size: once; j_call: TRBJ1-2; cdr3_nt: TGTGCCAGCGCCGGACAGGGGCTTGGCTACACCTTC; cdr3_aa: CASAGQGLGYTF
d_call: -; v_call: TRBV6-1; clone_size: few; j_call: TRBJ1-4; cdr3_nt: TGTGCCAGCAGTGGGTATTACAGGGCCACTAATGAAAAACTGTTTTTT; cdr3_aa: CASSGYYRATNEKLFF
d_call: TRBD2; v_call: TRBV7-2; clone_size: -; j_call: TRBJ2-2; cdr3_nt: TGTGCCAGCAGTCGGGGGGGGAACACCGGGGAGCTGTTTTTT; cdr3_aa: CASSRGGNTGELFF
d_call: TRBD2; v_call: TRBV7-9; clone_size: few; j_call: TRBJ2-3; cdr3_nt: TGTGCCAGCAGCCCGACGGGGGGTAGCCGCACAGATACGCAGTATTTT; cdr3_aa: CASSPTGGSRTDTQYF
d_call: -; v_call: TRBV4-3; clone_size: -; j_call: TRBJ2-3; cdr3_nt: TGCGCCAGCAGCCAAGACGCGCGGGGGCCCCGCACAGATACGCAGTATTTT; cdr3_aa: CASSQDARGPRTDTQYF
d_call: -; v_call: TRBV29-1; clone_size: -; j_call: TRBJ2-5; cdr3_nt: TGCAGCGTCCGCCCCAGCGTGCAAGAGACCCAGTACTTC; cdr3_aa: CSVRPSVQETQYF
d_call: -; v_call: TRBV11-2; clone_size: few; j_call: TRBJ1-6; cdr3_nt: TGTGCCAGCAGCTTAGATACCAGGGGCAGGAACTCACCCCTCCACTTT; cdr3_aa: CASSLDTRGRNSPLHF
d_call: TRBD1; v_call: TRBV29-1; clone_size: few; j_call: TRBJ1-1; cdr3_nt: TGCAGCGTGGCTACTACCGGGACAGTGAACACTGAAGCTTTCTTT; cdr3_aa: CSVATTGTVNTEAFF
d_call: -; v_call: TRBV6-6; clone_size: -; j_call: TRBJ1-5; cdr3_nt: TGTGCCAGCAGTTACTCGAGAGGGAAAAATCAGCCCCAGCATTTT; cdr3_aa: CASSYSRGKNQPQHF
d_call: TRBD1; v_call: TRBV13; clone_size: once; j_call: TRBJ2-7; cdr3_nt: TGTGCCAGCAGCTTAGGCATTGAGGGACAGGTCTCCTACGAGCAGTACTTC; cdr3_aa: CASSLGIEGQVSYEQYF
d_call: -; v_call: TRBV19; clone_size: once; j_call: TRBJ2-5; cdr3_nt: TGTGCCAGTAGCCCTCAAGGGGGAGAGACCCAGTACTTC; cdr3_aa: CASSPQGGETQYF
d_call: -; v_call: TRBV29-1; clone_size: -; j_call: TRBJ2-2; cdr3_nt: TGCAGCGTTGCAGGGATTAACACCGGGGAGCTGTTTTTT; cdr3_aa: CSVAGINTGELFF
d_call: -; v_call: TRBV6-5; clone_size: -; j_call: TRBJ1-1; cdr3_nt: TGTGCCAGCACCCCCAGGAGATCCCGAGGGGCTTTCTTT; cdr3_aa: CASTPRRSRGAFF
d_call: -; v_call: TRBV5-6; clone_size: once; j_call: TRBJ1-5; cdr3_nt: TGTGCCAGCAGCTTGTCGACGGTGACGGGATTTACTCAGCCCCAGCATTTT; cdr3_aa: CASSLSTVTGFTQPQHF
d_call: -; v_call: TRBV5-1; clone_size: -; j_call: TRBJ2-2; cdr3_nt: TGCGCCAGCAGCTTCGGGACATTGAACACCGGGGAGCTGTTTTTT; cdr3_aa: CASSFGTLNTGELFF
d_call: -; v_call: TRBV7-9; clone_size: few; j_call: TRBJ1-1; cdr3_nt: TGTGCCAGCAGCTTTAGCTTGAACACTGAAGCTTTCTTT; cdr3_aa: CASSFSLNTEAFF
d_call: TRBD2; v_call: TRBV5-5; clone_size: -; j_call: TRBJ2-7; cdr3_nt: TGTGCCAGCAGCCCAAGCGGGGTGAAGTGGTACGAGCAGTACTTC; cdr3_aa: CASSPSGVKWYEQYF
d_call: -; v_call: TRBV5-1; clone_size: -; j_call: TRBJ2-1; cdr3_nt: TGCGCCAGCAGCTTGGGGCGGTCGTACAATGAGCAGTTCTTC; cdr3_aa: CASSLGRSYNEQFF
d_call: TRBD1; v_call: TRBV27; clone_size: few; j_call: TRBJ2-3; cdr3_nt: TGTGCCAGCACCTACAGGGGGCGGGGATCGAGCACAGATACGCAGTATTTT; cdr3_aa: CASTYRGRGSSTDTQYF
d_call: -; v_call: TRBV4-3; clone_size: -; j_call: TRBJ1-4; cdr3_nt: TGCGCCAGCAGCCAGGACGGGCGAGGGAATGAAAAACTGTTTTTT; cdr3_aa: CASSQDGRGNEKLFF
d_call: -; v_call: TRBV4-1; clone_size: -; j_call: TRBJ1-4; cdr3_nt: TGCGCCAGCAGTCGCGCACTTGACCAGACAGATAATGAAAAACTGTTTTTT; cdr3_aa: CASSRALDQTDNEKLFF